The rows below give T cell receptor beta chains drawn from one sample of a study of PD-L1 blockade in urothelial cancer. The assay was immunoSEQ multiplex PCR, and TCRdb's table has in-frame clones only and misses some. The table includes about 130,000 clones, 86% detected once. The sequences come from PBMCs, collected around atezolizumab (anti-PD-L1) treatment. These receptors all come from a middle-aged man with urothelial cancer. The conserved cysteine and the conserved F or W are not part of the CDR3 here. D genes are given only for firm matches.

>TRBJ2-3|TRBD2|TRBV28|18
ASSLFSHLRLAGSTDTQY
>TRBJ2-1|TRBD2|TRBV25-1|15
ASSGGLAGDLYNEQF
>TRBJ2-7|TRBD1|TRBV6-1|12
ASRDTGGGDWQY
>TRBJ2-1|TRBD1|TRBV19|12
ASSSYRGMDEQF
>TRBJ2-5|TRBD2|TRBV7-8|12
ASRPRGGQETQY
>TRBJ2-7|.|TRBV30|11
AWSGSSSYEQY
>TRBJ2-7|.|TRBV6-5|11
ASWDWATGEQY
>TRBJ2-1|TRBD2|TRBV5-6|14
ASSSIERTSHNEQF
>TRBJ2-5|.|TRBV12-2|15
ASRTKLMGQGPETQY
>TRBJ2-3|.|TRBV7-9|13
ASSSRQVLTDTQY
>TRBJ2-7|.|TRBV20-1|9
SALSSYEQY